Shown below are 26 T cell receptor beta chains from a single sample sequenced in a study of CD8+CD57+ T cells in acquired aplastic anemia. Researchers used genomic DNA as the template to profile TCR beta VDJ and CDR3. From the reads, TCRdb called clonotypes with MiXCR, one entry per CDR3 protein. The repertoire has some 130,000 distinct CDR3 sequences, less than 45% of them found once; the top ten carry 8.4%. The sequenced sample was sorted CD4+, CD8+, or CD8+CD57+ T cells (not recorded which) from PBMCs. The receptor source for this set is a human donor in good health, serving as a control.

V and J are TRBV5-6 and TRBJ1-2; D gene ambiguous. CDR1 and CDR2 (germline): SGHDT, YYEEEE. Trimming removed 0 bases at V and 7 bases at J, with 10 bases between. The CDR3 runs 13 residues. The DNA of the CDR3 is TGTGCCAGCAGCTTGGATTCTTTCTGTGGCTACACCTTC. Translating it yields CASSLDSFCGYTF.

In its sample, this clonotype was seen many times. V is TRBV19 and J is TRBJ1-3; no firm D call. The CDR3 runs 12 residues. The germline CDR1 and CDR2 sequences are LNHDA and SQIVND (reference sequence). CDR3 coding DNA: TGTGCTACTCGGGCCCGTGGAAACACCATATATTTT. This gives the protein CATRARGNTIYF. The whole variable domain, remainder taken from reference TRBV19 and TRBJ1-3, is DGGITQSPKYLFRKEGQNVTLSCEQNLNHDAMYWYRQDPGQGLRLIYYSQIVNDFQKGDIAEGYSVSREKKESFPLTVTSAQKNPTAFYLCATRARGNTIYFGEGSWLTVV.

With regard to this clonotype: The conserved phenylalanine or tryptophan normally closing the CDR3 is absent here, so this likely arose from a read error. V gene TRBV30 combines with J gene TRBJ1-2; 12 nucleotides agree with TRBD1. The length of the CDR3 is 14 residues. The V segment lost 5 bases and the J segment 4 bases; nucleotides outside the gene matches: 5. Germline V gene sequence: CDR1 GTSNPN, CDR2 SVGIG (reference sequence). The chain's CDR3 is CAWGGDRGLYGYTI. CDR3 coding DNA: TGTGCCTGGGGCGGGGACAGGGGGCTCTATGGCTACACCATC.

The sample holds a few counts of this clonotype. V is TRBV30 and J is TRBJ2-3; 16 bases agree with TRBD2. Germline V gene lookup returns CDR1 GTSNPN and CDR2 SVGIG (reference sequence). J gave up 6 bases and V 4 bases, and 7 bases lay outside the gene matches. The length of the CDR3 is 16 residues. Here the CDR3 DNA reads TGTGCCTGGACTCCGGGACTAGCGGGGGGGGAGGATACGCAGTATTTT. The encoded protein is CAWTPGLAGGEDTQYF.

This clonotype was counted at least ten times. The chain uses TRBV5-5 and TRBJ2-1; 9 bases are a match to TRBD2. Germline CDR1 is SGHKS and CDR2 is YYEKEE (reference sequence). The CDR3 sequence is 15 residues long. The V segment lost 1 base and the J segment 6 bases; nucleotides outside the gene matches: 5. CDR3 sequence: CASSLSSGSVNEQFF. The CDR3 coding sequence is TGTGCCAGCAGCTTGAGTAGCGGGAGTGTCAATGAGCAGTTCTTC. The full variable domain, its missing parts supplied by reference TRBV5-5 and TRBJ2-1, is DAGVTQSPTHLIKTRGQQVTLRCSPISGHKSVSWYQQVLGQGPQFIFQYYEKEERGRGNFPDRFSARQFPNYSSELNVNALLLGDSALYLCASSLSSGSVNEQFFGPGTRLTVL.

This clonotype has a count of ten or more. A junction boundary mismatches the germline segment, possibly from a read error. The chain combines TRBV20-1 with TRBJ1-2; 10 nucleotides line up with TRBD1. CDR1 is DFQATT and CDR2 is SNEGSKA in the germline V gene (reference sequence). This CDR3 has 15 amino acids. In nucleotides, the CDR3 is TGCAGTGCTAGAGATTCCGGGACAGGGGCTTATGACTACACCTTC. As protein: CSARDSGTGAYDYTF.

The chain is built from TRBV25-1 and TRBJ1-2; D may be TRBD1 (6 bases). V lost 5 bases and J lost 7, with 14 bases in between. The V gene's germline CDR1 is MGHDK and CDR2 SYGVNS. The CDR3 covers 13 residues. CDR3 region: CASSLVRGAGYTF. DNA of the CDR3: TGTGCCAGCAGTTTAGTCAGGGGCGCTGGCTACACCTTC.

This clonotype was found many times. V and J are TRBV2 and TRBJ1-2, with D perhaps matching TRBD1 (5 bases). The germline V gene has CDR1 SNHLY and CDR2 FYNNEI. The length of the CDR3 is 15 residues. Trimming stripped 0 bases from V and 5 bases from J, with 13 bases between. The CDR3 DNA follows: TGTGCCAGCAGTGAAGCCCGGGACCCGCCGTATGGCTACACCTTC. It yields the protein CASSEARDPPYGYTF.

The rearrangement joins TRBV18 to TRBJ1-1, with D unclear. The germline gives CDR1 KGHSH, CDR2 LQKENI. The CDR3 is made up of 15 amino acids. V lost 6 bases, J lost 3 bases, and 17 bases lay in between. CDR3 DNA: TGTGCCAGCTCTCAAACTCCCGGTTGGGACACTGAAGCTTTCTTT. As protein: CASSQTPGWDTEAFF. Variable domain in full (rest from reference TRBV18 and TRBJ1-1): NAGVMQNPRHLVRRRGQEARLRCSPMKGHSHVYWYRQLPEEGLKFMVYLQKENIIDESGMPKERFSAEFPKEGPSILRIQQVVRGDSAAYFCASSQTPGWDTEAFFGQGTRLTVV.

This clonotype was seen only once. The chain joins TRBV24-1 to TRBJ2-7, with a tentative D call TRBD1 (7 bases). This CDR3 is built from 14 residues. Germline V gene sequence: CDR1 KGHDR, CDR2 SFDVKD. V was cut by 3 bases and J by 6 bases, with 14 bases left in between. CDR3 bases: TGTGCCACCAGTGATGTTGGAGGGGGCGCCGAGCAGTACTTC. This translates into CATSDVGGGAEQYF.

This clonotype appeared many times. The V and J genes are TRBV6-2 or TRBV6-3 and TRBJ1-5, with D unclear. V was cut by 6 bases and J by 1 base, with 7 bases left in between. Germline V CDR1 and CDR2: MNHEY, SVGEGT. The CDR3 sequence is 13 residues long. The chain's CDR3 is CASSLDSNQPQHF. CDR3 bases: TGTGCCAGCAGCCTGGACAGCAATCAGCCCCAGCATTTT.

A few counts support this clonotype. This sequence joins TRBV29-1 and TRBJ1-2; D gene unclear. The germline V gene has CDR1 SQVTM and CDR2 ANQGSEA. With 5 bases removed from V and 7 bases from J, the gap between germline ends came to 14 bases. The length of the CDR3 is 12 residues. The DNA of the CDR3 is TGCAGCGTTTCCGATGGAGAGGGTGGCTACACCTTC. Translating it yields CSVSDGEGGYTF.

The rearrangement links TRBV19 to TRBJ2-7; TRBD1 might be the D (5 bases). The CDR3 loop spans 14 amino acids. The V end was cut by 9 bases, the J end by 4 bases, with 19 bases between. CDR1 LNHDA and CDR2 SQIVND come from the germline V gene (reference sequence). The CDR3 sequence is CARSRASTTYEQYF. The CDR3 coding sequence is TGTGCCAGAAGCAGGGCTAGTACGACATACGAGCAGTACTTC.

With respect to this clonotype: This sequence may be a read error, since a much larger clone differs from it by one base. V is TRBV9 and J is TRBJ2-2, with 7 bases lining up with TRBD2. The CDR3 spans 16 residues. CDR1 SGDLS and CDR2 YYNGEE come from the germline V gene. This CDR3 reads CASSPSGNPNTGKLFF. The CDR3 nucleotides read TGTGCCAGCAGCCCCAGCGGGAACCCGAACACCGGGAAGCTGTTTTTT.

This clonotype occurred a few times. The CDR3 DNA is TGTGCCACCAAACAGGGGCTAGCGGGGGGTAGCACAGATACGCAGTATTTT. It codes for CATKQGLAGGSTDTQYF. This rearrangement joins TRBV15 to TRBJ2-3, with 11 positions matching TRBD2. This CDR3 comprises 17 residues. From germline, CDR1 is LNHNV and CDR2 YYDKDF (reference sequence). J was trimmed by 0 bases and V by 7 bases; bases with no gene match: 9.

This clonotype was detected ten times or more. Germline is not matched at one junction end, which may reflect a read error. The chain carries TRBV5-1 and TRBJ2-5, with TRBD1 as a possible D gene (6 bases). The CDR3 covers 12 residues. Looked up from germline, CDR1 is SGHRS and CDR2 is YFSETQ. CDR3 amino acids: CASSLGPGQPNF. CDR3 bases: TGCGCCAGCAGCTTGGGTCCGGGACAACCCAACTTC.

This sequence joins TRBV10-2 and TRBJ2-7; no definite D call. V was trimmed by 4 bases and J by 7 bases, leaving 17 bases between them. Per germline, CDR1 WSHSY and CDR2 SAAADI. The CDR3 runs 14 residues. CDR3 DNA sequence: TGCGCCAGCAGTGTAGACTCTATCGCCGGGGAGCAGTACTTC. Encoded protein: CASSVDSIAGEQYF.

At least ten counts were recorded for this clonotype. The J gene is TRBJ1-2, the V gene TRBV29-1, with 7 bases matching TRBD1. The ends lost 7 bases at V and 2 bases at J; junction bases unmatched: 4. The length of the CDR3 is 12 residues. Germline loops: CDR1 SQVTM, CDR2 ANQGSEA. The CDR3 DNA is TGCAGCGCGGGACAGTCAAACTATGGCTACACCTTC. It encodes CSAGQSNYGYTF.

V usage is TRBV9 and J usage is TRBJ2-5, with D hard to call. Germline V gene data show CDR1 as SGDLS and CDR2 as YYNGEE. V lost 3 bases to trimming and J lost 4 bases, with 7 bases between them. The CDR3 is 12 residues long. CDR3 region: CASSGPGETQYF. The CDR3 nucleotides are TGTGCCAGCAGCGGGCCGGGAGAGACCCAGTACTTC.

There are many counts of this clonotype. The chain couples TRBV4-2 to TRBJ1-4, with D possibly being TRBD1 (6 bases). Germline V gene data show CDR1 as LGHNA and CDR2 as YNFKEQ. This CDR3 region has 16 residues. Between the trimmed V and J ends, which lost 0 bases and 8 bases, there was a span of 16 bases. The DNA for the CDR3 is TGTGCCAGCAGCCAAGAAGGGGGGGCGGGTAGCGAAAAACTGTTTTTT. This sequence encodes CASSQEGGAGSEKLFF.

Details on this clonotype: A read error is possible here, since a much larger clone lies one base away. The rearrangement joins TRBV6-1 to TRBJ2-3, with D tentatively TRBD1 or TRBD2 (6 bases each). With 7 bases removed from V and 7 bases from J, the gap between germline ends came to 12 bases. Germline V gene lookup returns CDR1 MNHNS and CDR2 SASEGT. CDR3 size: 12 residues. The CDR3 spells CASTGDLYTQYF. The DNA of the CDR3 is TGTGCCAGCACAGGGGACTTATATACGCAGTATTTT.

The CDR3 spells CASSELTSGQETQYF. CDR3 bases: TGTGCCAGCAGTGAGCTTACTAGCGGGCAAGAGACCCAGTACTTC. The chain carries TRBV2 and TRBJ2-5, with 9 positions matching TRBD2. Germline lookup yields CDR1 SNHLY and CDR2 FYNNEI. With V trimmed by 3 bases and J by 2 bases, 4 bases remained unmatched. CDR3 length equals 15 residues.

This clonotype appeared many times. The rearrangement links TRBV5-1 to TRBJ1-2; 10 bases are shared with TRBD1. V lost 4 bases, J lost 5 bases, and 8 bases stayed unmatched. The germline CDR1 and CDR2 sequences are SGHRS and YFSETQ. The CDR3 is made up of 15 amino acids. The CDR3 DNA reads as TGCGCCAGCAGCCCTAGGACAGGGGGTGGTTATGGCTACACCTTC. Amino acid sequence: CASSPRTGGGYGYTF.

Concerning this clonotype itself: Likely a read error: the CDR3 ends without its conserved phenylalanine or tryptophan. The chain couples TRBV19 to TRBJ1-5; D perhaps matches TRBD1 (5 bases). Germline assignment: CDR1 LNHDA and CDR2 SQIVND (reference sequence). The CDR3 spans 15 residues. In DNA, the CDR3 is TGCGCCAGTAGTCCCGGGACGGTTAGCAATCAGCCCCAGCATCTT. Protein sequence: CASSPGTVSNQPQHL.

This clonotype showed up just a few times. The chain uses TRBV25-1 and TRBJ2-1; tentative D call: TRBD1 (5 bases). The length of the CDR3 is 12 residues. V was clipped by 4 bases and J by 6 bases, with 7 bases between them. Germline loops: CDR1 MGHDK, CDR2 SYGVNS. CDR3 amino acids: CASSGQGNEQFF. Written as DNA, the CDR3 is TGTGCCAGCAGTGGGCAGGGCAATGAGCAGTTCTTC. Variable domain in full (rest from reference TRBV25-1 and TRBJ2-1): EADIYQTPRYLVIGTGKKITLECSQTMGHDKMYWYQQDPGMELHLIHYSYGVNSTEKGDLSSESTVSRIRTEHFPLTLESARPSHTSQYLCASSGQGNEQFFGPGTRLTVL.

This clonotype was detected many times. This sequence joins TRBV19 and TRBJ1-5; possibly TRBD1 for D (5 bases). This CDR3 has 17 residues. The germline gives CDR1 LNHDA, CDR2 SQIVND (reference sequence). V lost 3 bases, J lost 0 bases, and 15 bases lay in between. In DNA, the CDR3 is TGTGCCAGTAGTATGGGCTTGAGACAGTATAGCAATCAGCCCCAGCATTTT. Its translation is CASSMGLRQYSNQPQHF.